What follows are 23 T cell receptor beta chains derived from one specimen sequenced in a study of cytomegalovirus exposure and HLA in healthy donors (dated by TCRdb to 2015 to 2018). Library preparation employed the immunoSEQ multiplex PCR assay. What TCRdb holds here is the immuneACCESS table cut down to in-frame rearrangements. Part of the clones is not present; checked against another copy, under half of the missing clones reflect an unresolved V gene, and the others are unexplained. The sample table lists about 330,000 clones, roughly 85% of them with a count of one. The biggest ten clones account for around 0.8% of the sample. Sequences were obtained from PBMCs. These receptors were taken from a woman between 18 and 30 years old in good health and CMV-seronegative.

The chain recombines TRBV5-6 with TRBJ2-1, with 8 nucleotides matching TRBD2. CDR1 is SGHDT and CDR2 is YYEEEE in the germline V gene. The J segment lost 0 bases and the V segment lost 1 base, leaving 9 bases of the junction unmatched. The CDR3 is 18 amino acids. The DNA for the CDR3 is TGTGCCAGCAGCTTGACCGTTATAGCGGGGAGCTCCTACAATGAGCAGTTCTTC. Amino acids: CASSLTVIAGSSYNEQFF.

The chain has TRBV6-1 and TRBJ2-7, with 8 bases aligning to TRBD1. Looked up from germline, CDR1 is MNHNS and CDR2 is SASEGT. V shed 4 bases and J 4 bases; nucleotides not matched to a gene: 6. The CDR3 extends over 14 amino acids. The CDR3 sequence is CASSARTGYYEQYF. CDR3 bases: TGTGCCAGCAGTGCCCGGACAGGGTATTACGAGCAGTACTTC.

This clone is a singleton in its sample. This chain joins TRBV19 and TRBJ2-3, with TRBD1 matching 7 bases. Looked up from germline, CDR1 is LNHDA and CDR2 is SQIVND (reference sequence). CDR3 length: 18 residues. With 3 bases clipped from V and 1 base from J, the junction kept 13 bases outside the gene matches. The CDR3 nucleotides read TGTGCCAGTAGTATGGCCCTAACAGGGGCCCCCCGCACAGATACGCAGTATTTT. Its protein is CASSMALTGAPRTDTQYF.

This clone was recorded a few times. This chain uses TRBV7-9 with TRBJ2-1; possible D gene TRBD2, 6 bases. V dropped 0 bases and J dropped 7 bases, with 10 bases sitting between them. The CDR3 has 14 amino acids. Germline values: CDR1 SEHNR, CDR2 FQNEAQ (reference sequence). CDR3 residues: CASSLAGGGNEQFF. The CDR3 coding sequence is TGTGCCAGCAGCTTAGCGGGAGGTGGAAATGAGCAGTTCTTC.

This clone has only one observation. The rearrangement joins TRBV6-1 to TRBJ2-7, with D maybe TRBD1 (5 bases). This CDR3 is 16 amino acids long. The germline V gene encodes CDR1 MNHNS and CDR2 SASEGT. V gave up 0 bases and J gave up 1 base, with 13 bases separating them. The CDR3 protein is CASSEAQGLGSYEQYF. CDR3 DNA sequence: TGTGCCAGCAGTGAAGCCCAGGGTCTAGGGTCCTACGAGCAGTACTTC.

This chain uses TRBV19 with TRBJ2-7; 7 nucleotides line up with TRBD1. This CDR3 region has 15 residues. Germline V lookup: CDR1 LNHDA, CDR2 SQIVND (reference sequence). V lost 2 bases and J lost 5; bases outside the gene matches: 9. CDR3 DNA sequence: TGTGCCAGTAGTATATCCGGGACAGTCATGGACGAGCAGTACTTC. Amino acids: CASSISGTVMDEQYF.

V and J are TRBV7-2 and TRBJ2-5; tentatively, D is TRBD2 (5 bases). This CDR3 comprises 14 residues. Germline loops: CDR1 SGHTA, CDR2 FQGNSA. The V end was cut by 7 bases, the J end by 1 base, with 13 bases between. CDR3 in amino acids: CASTLAGTQETQYF. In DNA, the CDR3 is TGTGCCAGCACTCTCGCGGGCACCCAAGAGACCCAGTACTTC.

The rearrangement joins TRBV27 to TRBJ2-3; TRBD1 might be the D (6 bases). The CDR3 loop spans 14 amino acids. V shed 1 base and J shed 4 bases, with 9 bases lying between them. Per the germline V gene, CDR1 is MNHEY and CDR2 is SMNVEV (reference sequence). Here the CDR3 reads CASSLLGAPDTQYF. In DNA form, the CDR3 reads TGTGCCAGCAGTTTATTGGGGGCCCCAGATACGCAGTATTTT.

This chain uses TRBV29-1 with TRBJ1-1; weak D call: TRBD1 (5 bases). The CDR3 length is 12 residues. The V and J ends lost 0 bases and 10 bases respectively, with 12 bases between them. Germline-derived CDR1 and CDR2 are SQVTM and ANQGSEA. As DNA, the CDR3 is TGCAGCGTTGAAGATGGCAGGGCCGTAGCTTTCTTT. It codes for CSVEDGRAVAFF.

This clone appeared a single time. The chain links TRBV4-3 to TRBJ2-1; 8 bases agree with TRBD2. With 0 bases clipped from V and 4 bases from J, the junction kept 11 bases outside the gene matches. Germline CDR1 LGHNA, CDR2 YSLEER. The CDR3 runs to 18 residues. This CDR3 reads CASSQDWDWAGGYNEQFF. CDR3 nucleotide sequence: TGCGCCAGCAGCCAAGATTGGGACTGGGCGGGAGGTTACAATGAGCAGTTCTTC.

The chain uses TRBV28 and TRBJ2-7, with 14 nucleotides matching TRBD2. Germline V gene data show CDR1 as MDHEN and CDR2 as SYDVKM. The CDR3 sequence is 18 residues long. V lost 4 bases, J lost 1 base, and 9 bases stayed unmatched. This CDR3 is CASSSPGLAGERSYEQYF. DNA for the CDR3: TGTGCCAGCAGTTCTCCGGGACTAGCGGGAGAAAGGTCCTACGAGCAGTACTTC. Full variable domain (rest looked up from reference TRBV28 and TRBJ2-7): DVKVTQSSRYLVKRTGEKVFLECVQDMDHENMFWYRQDPGLGLRLIYFSYDVKMKEKGDIPEGYSVSREKKERFSLILESASTNQTSMYLCASSSPGLAGERSYEQYFGPGTRLTVT.

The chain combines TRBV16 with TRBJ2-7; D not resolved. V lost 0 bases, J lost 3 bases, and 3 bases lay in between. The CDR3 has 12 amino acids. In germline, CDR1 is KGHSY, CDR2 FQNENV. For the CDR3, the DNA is TGTGCCAGCAGCCAATCCGGCTACGAGCAGTACTTC. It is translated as CASSQSGYEQYF.

CDR3 residues: CASSIMGQPSYEQYF. The CDR3 region has the DNA TGTGCCAGTAGTATAATGGGACAGCCCTCCTACGAGCAGTACTTC. The chain is built from TRBV19 and TRBJ2-7; the match to TRBD1 covers 7 bases. Germline values: CDR1 LNHDA, CDR2 SQIVND (reference sequence). Trimming removed 2 bases from V and 0 bases from J; junction bases left unmatched: 4. The CDR3 runs to 15 residues.

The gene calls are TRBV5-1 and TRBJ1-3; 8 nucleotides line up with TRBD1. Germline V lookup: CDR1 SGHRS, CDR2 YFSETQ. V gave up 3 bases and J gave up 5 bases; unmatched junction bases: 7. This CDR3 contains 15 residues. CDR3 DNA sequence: TGCGCCAGCAGCTATAACGACAGGGGAAGAAACACCATATATTTT. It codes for CASSYNDRGRNTIYF.

CDR3 sequence reads: CATSGTGLYGYTF. As DNA, the CDR3 is TGTGCCACCTCCGGGACAGGGCTCTATGGCTACACCTTC. The V gene is TRBV2, the J gene TRBJ1-2, with TRBD1 matching 9 bases. J lost 4 bases, V lost 10 bases, and 7 bases had no gene match. From germline, CDR1 is SNHLY and CDR2 FYNNEI. CDR3 size: 13 residues.

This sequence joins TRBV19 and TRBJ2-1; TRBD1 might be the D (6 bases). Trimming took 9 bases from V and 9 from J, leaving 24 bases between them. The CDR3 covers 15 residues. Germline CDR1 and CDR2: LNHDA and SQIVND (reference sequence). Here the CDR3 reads CASRHVGRQGSEQFF. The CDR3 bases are TGTGCCAGCCGCCATGTGGGCAGGCAGGGGAGTGAGCAGTTCTTC.

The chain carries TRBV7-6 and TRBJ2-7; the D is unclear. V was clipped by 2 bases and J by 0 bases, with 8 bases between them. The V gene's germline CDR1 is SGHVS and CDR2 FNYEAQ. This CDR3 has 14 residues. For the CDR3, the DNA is TGTGCCAGCAGCTTAAGCTCGGGCTCCTACGAGCAGTACTTC. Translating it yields CASSLSSGSYEQYF.

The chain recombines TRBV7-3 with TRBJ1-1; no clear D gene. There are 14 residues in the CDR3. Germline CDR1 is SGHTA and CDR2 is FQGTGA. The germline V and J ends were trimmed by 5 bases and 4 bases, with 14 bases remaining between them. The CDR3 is CASSPTWLSTEAFF. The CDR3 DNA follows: TGTGCCAGCAGCCCCACTTGGTTGAGCACTGAAGCTTTCTTT.

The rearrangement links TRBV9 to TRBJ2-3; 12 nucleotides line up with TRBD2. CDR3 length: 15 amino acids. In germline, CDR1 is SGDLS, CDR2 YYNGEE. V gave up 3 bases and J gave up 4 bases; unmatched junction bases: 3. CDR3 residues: CASSGTSGEADTQYF. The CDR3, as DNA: TGTGCCAGCAGCGGGACTAGCGGGGAGGCAGATACGCAGTATTTT.

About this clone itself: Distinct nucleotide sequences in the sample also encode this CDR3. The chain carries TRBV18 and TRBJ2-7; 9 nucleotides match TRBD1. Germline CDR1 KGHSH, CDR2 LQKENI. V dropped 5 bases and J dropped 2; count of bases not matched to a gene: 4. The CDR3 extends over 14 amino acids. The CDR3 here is CASSTGQGTYEQYF. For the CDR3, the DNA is TGTGCCAGCTCAACAGGACAGGGGACCTACGAGCAGTACTTC.

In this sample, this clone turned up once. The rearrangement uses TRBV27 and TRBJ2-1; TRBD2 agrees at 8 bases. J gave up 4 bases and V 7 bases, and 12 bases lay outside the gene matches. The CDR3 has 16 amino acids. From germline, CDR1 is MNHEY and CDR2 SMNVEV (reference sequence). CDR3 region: CASILSGKQNYNEQFF. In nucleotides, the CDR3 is TGTGCCAGCATCCTTAGCGGGAAGCAAAATTACAATGAGCAGTTCTTC.

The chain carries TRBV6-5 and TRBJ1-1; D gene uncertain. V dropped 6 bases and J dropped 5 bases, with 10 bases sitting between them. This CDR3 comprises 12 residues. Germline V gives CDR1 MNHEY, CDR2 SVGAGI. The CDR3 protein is CASRTSGTEAFF. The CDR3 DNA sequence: TGTGCCAGCAGAACCTCGGGGACTGAAGCTTTCTTT.

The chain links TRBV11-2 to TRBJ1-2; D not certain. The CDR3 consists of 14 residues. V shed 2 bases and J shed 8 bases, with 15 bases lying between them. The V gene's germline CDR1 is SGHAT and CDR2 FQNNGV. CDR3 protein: CASSLPPASQGYTF. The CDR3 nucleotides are TGTGCCAGCAGCTTACCTCCTGCCAGTCAGGGCTACACCTTC. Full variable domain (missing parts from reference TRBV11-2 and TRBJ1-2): EAGVAQSPRYKIIEKRQSVAFWCNPISGHATLYWYQQILGQGPKLLIQFQNNGVVDDSQLPKDRFSAERLKGVDSTLKIQPAKLEDSAVYLCASSLPPASQGYTFGSGTRLTVV.